Listed here are 24 T cell receptor beta chains from one sample, sequenced in a study of T-cell reconstitution after alpha-beta-depleted transplantation in children. Unique molecular identifiers were incorporated during preparation of the TCRbeta library. TCRdb passed the PCR reads through MiXCR, listing each CDR3 protein once. Seen here are about 500,000 distinct CDR3 sequences, around a third observed once, and the top ten hold more than 2%. Specimen: PBMCs from the stem cell graft donor, collected from the stem cell graft. Receptors originate from a human donor who donated a stem cell graft to a child with aplastic anemia.

The chain uses TRBV27 and TRBJ2-7, with 7 bases identical to TRBD2. This CDR3 comprises 14 residues. The junction had 5 bases not matched to a gene; V was cut back by 4 bases and J by 2 bases. The germline CDR1 and CDR2 sequences are MNHEY and SMNVEV (reference sequence). The DNA of the CDR3 is TGTGCCAGCAGTTCTCGGGGGGATCCCTACGAGCAGTACGTC. Protein sequence: CASSSRGDPYEQYV.

This sequence joins TRBV27 and TRBJ2-2; no clear D gene. CDR3 length: 14 residues. Germline V lookup: CDR1 MNHEY, CDR2 SMNVEV (reference sequence). The germline V and J ends were trimmed by 4 bases and 2 bases, with 8 bases remaining between them. CDR3 residues: CASSSTINTGELFF. DNA of the CDR3: TGTGCCAGCAGTTCAACTATTAACACCGGGGAGCTGTTTTTT.

V usage is TRBV5-1 and J usage is TRBJ1-1; tentative D call: TRBD1 (5 bases). The CDR3 is 13 amino acids. Trimming pared 6 bases from V and 3 bases from J, leaving 12 bases between. Germline CDR1 SGHRS, CDR2 YFSETQ. CDR3 amino acids: CASTTVGDTEAFF. CDR3 nucleotide sequence: TGCGCCAGCACAACTGTAGGGGACACTGAAGCTTTCTTT.

The genes are TRBV5-1 and TRBJ1-1; D is ambiguous. Germline CDR1 reads SGHRS; CDR2 reads YFSETQ. The length of the CDR3 is 14 residues. V was shortened by 7 bases and J by 0 bases, with 13 bases between the two germline ends. The CDR3 nucleotides are TGCGCCAGCTCCCGTCAGGCGGTGAACACTGAAGCTTTCTTT. Translating gives CASSRQAVNTEAFF.

Only a few counts were recorded for this clonotype. This chain uses TRBV20-1 with TRBJ1-6; 9 bases match TRBD1. Per the germline V gene, CDR1 is DFQATT and CDR2 is SNEGSKA (reference sequence). The CDR3 covers 14 residues. V was pared by 0 bases and J by 14 bases, with 8 bases of the junction left unmatched. CDR3 DNA: TGCAGTGCTAGAGAGATGGGACAGGGTTTAGCCCTCCACTTT. Its protein is CSAREMGQGLALHF.

This clonotype was counted between two and nine times. The CDR3 DNA sequence: TGTGCCAGCAGTTTAGCGGGACAGGGCTACAATGAGCAGTTCTTC. Translated: CASSLAGQGYNEQFF. The chain combines TRBV12-3 or TRBV12-4 with TRBJ2-1; 9 nucleotides agree with TRBD1. The CDR3 extends over 15 amino acids. Losses at the gene ends were 0 bases for V and 3 bases for J; bases not matched to a gene: 0.

The V and J genes are TRBV12-3 or TRBV12-4 and TRBJ2-1; a possible D gene is TRBD2 (6 bases). The V gene lost 6 bases and the J gene lost 7 bases, with 19 bases spanning the gap. The CDR3 is 15 amino acids. CDR3 amino acids: CASSLGTARRNEQFF. The CDR3 coding sequence is TGTGCCAGCAGCCTAGGGACTGCACGGCGGAATGAGCAGTTCTTC.

This clonotype was observed once. V is TRBV4-2 and J is TRBJ2-4; 7 bases map to TRBD1. The CDR3 consists of 18 residues. The V gene's germline CDR1 is LGHNA and CDR2 YNFKEQ. The ends lost 4 bases at V and 7 bases at J; junction bases unmatched: 19. The CDR3 loop is CASSPRGGPMDRLNIQYF. The CDR3 nucleotides are TGTGCCAGCAGCCCTCGAGGGGGCCCTATGGATCGGCTGAACATTCAGTACTTC.

J is TRBJ2-3 and V is TRBV20-1; D remains unclear. Germline V gives CDR1 DFQATT, CDR2 SNEGSKA (reference sequence). The V gene lost 6 bases and the J gene lost 2 bases, with 18 bases spanning the gap. There are 15 residues in the CDR3. The CDR3 DNA sequence: TGCAGTGCACCCATCGACTCTGAACTCACAGATACGCAGTATTTT. The encoded protein is CSAPIDSELTDTQYF.

The rearrangement joins TRBV4-1 to TRBJ1-2; unclear D gene. V was cut by 1 base and J by 5 bases, with 14 bases left in between. This CDR3 spans 15 amino acids. CDR1 is MGHRA and CDR2 is YSYEKL in the germline V gene. CDR3 in amino acids: CASSQASARDYGYTF. As DNA, the CDR3 is TGCGCCAGCAGCCAAGCGTCAGCAAGGGATTATGGCTACACCTTC.

This clonotype has only a few counts. V is TRBV7-2 and J is TRBJ2-3; 8 positions agree with TRBD2. The CDR3 is 15 amino acids. With 0 bases clipped from V and 8 bases from J, the junction kept 7 bases outside the gene matches. Per germline, CDR1 SGHTA and CDR2 FQGNSA. The chain's CDR3 is CASSLASGASSTQYF. The CDR3 DNA reads as TGTGCCAGCAGCTTAGCTAGCGGGGCCTCTAGTACGCAGTATTTT.

The CDR3 is CASSQTENTGELFF. The CDR3 DNA reads TGTGCCAGCAGCCAGACAGAGAACACCGGGGAGCTGTTTTTT. The gene calls are TRBV7-7 and TRBJ2-2; TRBD1 might be the D (5 bases). V lost 5 bases to trimming and J lost 1 base, with 8 bases between them. Germline V CDR1 and CDR2: SSHAT, FNYEAQ (reference sequence). This CDR3 region has 14 residues. The full variable domain, its missing parts supplied by reference TRBV7-7 and TRBJ2-2, is GAGVSQSPRYKVTKRGQDVTLRCDPISSHATLYWYQQALGQGPEFLTYFNYEAQPDKSGLPSDRFSAERPEGSISTLTIQRTEQRDSAMYRCASSQTENTGELFFGEGSRLTVL.

V gene TRBV4-2 combines with J gene TRBJ1-1; no definite D call. Germline V gene sequence: CDR1 LGHNA, CDR2 YNFKEQ. The V end lost 1 base, the J end lost 7 bases, and 13 bases lay between the germline ends. This CDR3 is built from 14 residues. The CDR3, as DNA: TGTGCCAGCAGCCAAGCAGGACCGGTAGGTGAAGCTTTCTTT. Translated, it gives CASSQAGPVGEAFF.

The rearrangement uses TRBV5-4 and TRBJ2-1, with D hard to call. V lost 7 bases, J lost 9 bases, and 11 bases lay in between. The CDR3 is made up of 11 amino acids. Germline CDR1 reads SGHNT; CDR2 reads YYREEE (reference sequence). CDR3 region: CASGHGSEQFF. In DNA, the CDR3 is TGTGCCAGCGGGCATGGATCTGAGCAGTTCTTC.

The chain has TRBV27 and TRBJ2-1, with D perhaps matching TRBD2 (6 bases). The germline V gene has CDR1 MNHEY and CDR2 SMNVEV (reference sequence). Trimming removed 3 bases at V and 6 bases at J, with 12 bases between. This CDR3 region has 14 residues. CDR3 DNA sequence: TGTGCCAGCAGTTTGACGGGGAGGCTCAATGAGCAGTTCTTC. This codes for CASSLTGRLNEQFF.

The sample holds a few counts of this clonotype. The genes are TRBV29-1 and TRBJ2-1; 10 positions match TRBD2. The germline V gene has CDR1 SQVTM and CDR2 ANQGSEA. The CDR3 is 14 amino acids. J lost 6 bases, V lost 7 bases, and 9 bases had no gene match. The DNA of the CDR3 is TGCAGCGCACGTCGGCTAGCGGGAGTCAATGAGCAGTTCTTC. Translation gives CSARRLAGVNEQFF.

The chain joins TRBV7-8 to TRBJ2-7, with D uncertain. The CDR3 has 13 residues. The germline V and J ends were trimmed by 1 base and 2 bases, with 6 bases remaining between them. CDR1 SGHVS and CDR2 FQNEAQ come from the germline V gene. This chain's CDR3 is CASSLENPYEQYV. The CDR3 DNA reads as TGTGCCAGCAGCTTAGAGAATCCCTACGAGCAGTACGTC.

The chain carries TRBV12-3 or TRBV12-4 and TRBJ2-3, with 7 positions matching TRBD1. There are 14 residues in the CDR3. Trimming removed 6 bases from V and 6 bases from J; junction bases left unmatched: 9. For the CDR3, the DNA is TGTGCCAGCAGGAAACAGGGGTCGCGCGATACGCAGTATTTT. Translated: CASRKQGSRDTQYF.

The table lists this clonotype with a few counts. This CDR3 is CASSQDSGFSTDTQYF. As DNA, the CDR3 is TGCGCCAGCAGCCAAGATTCGGGTTTTAGCACAGATACGCAGTATTTT. The chain combines TRBV4-3 with TRBJ2-3, with no clear D. The germline V and J ends were trimmed by 0 bases and 0 bases, with 10 bases remaining between them. Germline assignment: CDR1 LGHNA and CDR2 YSLEER. This CDR3 spans 16 amino acids.

The chain has TRBV15 and TRBJ2-7, with a possible D match to TRBD2 (5 bases). Germline CDR1 and CDR2: LNHNV and YYDKDF (reference sequence). The CDR3 runs 13 residues. The CDR3 protein is CVARRADSYEQYV. Here the CDR3 DNA reads TGTGTCGCGAGGCGGGCGGACTCCTACGAGCAGTACGTC.

The chain couples TRBV12-5 to TRBJ2-2; weak D call: TRBD2 (5 bases). CDR1 LGHNT and CDR2 FRNRAP come from the germline V gene. V was shortened by 6 bases and J by 7 bases, with 21 bases between the two germline ends. This CDR3 has 16 residues. DNA for the CDR3: TGTGCTAGTGGCAAAAGGGCTCAGGACGGAGGCGGGGAGCTGTTTTTT. Its protein product is CASGKRAQDGGGELFF.

The rearrangement uses TRBV30 and TRBJ2-5; D is perhaps TRBD2 (5 bases). The ends were cut back, 0 bases at V and 8 bases at J, with 10 bases in the middle. CDR1 and CDR2 from the germline V gene are GTSNPN and SVGIG (reference sequence). The CDR3 totals 12 residues. The CDR3 DNA sequence: TGTGCCTGGAGTGTACCCAGGACTACCCAGTACTTC. Its translation is CAWSVPRTTQYF.

This chain joins TRBV18 and TRBJ2-3, with D uncertain. V lost 2 bases, J lost 2 bases, and 11 bases lay in between. Germline loops: CDR1 KGHSH, CDR2 LQKENI. This CDR3 contains 15 residues. The CDR3 reads CASSPDKGNTDTQYF. The CDR3 coding sequence is TGTGCCAGCTCACCAGACAAGGGTAACACAGATACGCAGTATTTT.

The V and J genes are TRBV6-2 or TRBV6-3 and TRBJ2-7; TRBD1 matches at 7 bases. The CDR3 has 14 amino acids. CDR1 and CDR2 (germline): MNHEY, SVGEGT. V dropped 2 bases and J dropped 2; count of bases not matched to a gene: 3. The CDR3 loop is CASSYSRGTYEQYV. As DNA, the CDR3 is TGTGCCAGCAGTTACAGCAGGGGGACCTACGAGCAGTACGTC.